The rows below give T cell receptor beta chains drawn from one sample of a study of cytomegalovirus exposure and HLA in healthy donors. TCRdb keeps only in-frame clones here, not all; method: immunoSEQ multiplex PCR. The sample lists approximately 140,000 clones, 61% occurring once. The sequenced sample consisted of PBMCs. These receptors all come from a male donor in good health and CMV-seronegative. Both conserved end residues are part of each CDR3. D genes are given only for firm matches. Size values are once, few and many counts, or a class for expanded clones, and some rows have none.

j_gene	d_gene	v_gene	abundance	CDR3nt	CDR3aa
TRBJ1-6	TRBD1	TRBV5-6	-	TGTGCCAGCAGCTGGGGGTGGGACAGAGGCAATTCACCCCTCCACTTT	CASSWGWDRGNSPLHF
TRBJ1-3	-	TRBV5-8	few	TGTGCCAGCAGCCGGCAACAGTTCGGAAACACCATATATTTT	CASSRQQFGNTIYF
TRBJ1-2	TRBD1	TRBV5-6	-	TGTGCCAGCAGCCGATATACAGGGGACTATGGCTACACCTTC	CASSRYTGDYGYTF
TRBJ2-1	-	TRBV7-9	once	TGTGCCAGCAGCTTATTAGTAGATACCTCCTACAATGAGCAGTTCTTC	CASSLLVDTSYNEQFF
TRBJ2-3	-	TRBV25-1	-	TGTGCCAGCGTCCCGGGAAGATCCACAGATACGCAGTATTTT	CASVPGRSTDTQYF
TRBJ1-1	TRBD1	TRBV2	-	TGTGCCAGCACCCAGGACAGGGCTTTCTTT	CASTQDRAFF
TRBJ2-2	TRBD1	TRBV7-3	-	TGTGCCAGCAGGCCCTCCGGGACAGGGTTTTCCGGGGAGCTGTTTTTT	CASRPSGTGFSGELFF
TRBJ2-2	-	TRBV7-2	few	TGTGCCAGCAGCTTTGGAGGGAACGGGGAGCTGTTTTTT	CASSFGGNGELFF
TRBJ2-1	TRBD1	TRBV7-2	-	TGTGCCAGCAGCTTAGTAGGGGTGAGGACAGGGGGCAATGAGCAGTTCTTC	CASSLVGVRTGGNEQFF
TRBJ2-1	-	TRBV11-2	few	TGTGCCAGCAGCCTAGAAGGGGCTGTGGGTGAGCAGTTCTTC	CASSLEGAVGEQFF
TRBJ1-6	TRBD1	TRBV9	-	TGTGCCAGCAGCCCAGGACAGGGGAATTCACCCCTCCACTTT	CASSPGQGNSPLHF
TRBJ2-3	TRBD1	TRBV7-6	-	TGTGCCAGCAGCTTAGCGGGGCAGGGGGCAGATACGCAGTATTTT	CASSLAGQGADTQYF
TRBJ1-4	-	TRBV5-1	-	TGCGCCAGCAGTTTTGCGGGGATAGCTAATGAAAAACTGTTTTTT	CASSFAGIANEKLFF
TRBJ1-5	-	TRBV28	-	TGTGCCAGCAGTTTCGGTGCGGCAGTCAATCAGCCCCAGCATTTT	CASSFGAAVNQPQHF
TRBJ2-1	-	TRBV5-1	-	TGCGCCAGCAGCTTGGAAGTGGGACTCAATGAGCAGTTCTTC	CASSLEVGLNEQFF
TRBJ1-2	-	TRBV7-2	once	TGTGCCAGCAGCTTAGTAGCAGGGTCCGGTCTTAACTATGGCTACACCTTC	CASSLVAGSGLNYGYTF
TRBJ1-2	-	TRBV7-9	few	TGTGCCAGCAGCTTACTTGAGGGCTCCAACTATGGCTACACCTTC	CASSLLEGSNYGYTF
TRBJ2-3	TRBD1	TRBV13	-	TGTGCCAGCAGTTACGACAGGGGCCCAGGGGATACGCAGTATTTT	CASSYDRGPGDTQYF
TRBJ2-7	-	TRBV7-2	-	TGTGCCAGCAGCTTAGAGGCCGGGGAGGTCTACGAGCAGTACTTC	CASSLEAGEVYEQYF
TRBJ1-5	-	TRBV2	-	TGTGCCAGCAAGGAGAGCAATCAGCCCCAGCATTTT	CASKESNQPQHF
TRBJ1-6	-	TRBV18	-	TGTGCCAGCTCACCACCGGGGGGAGGCTCACCCCTCCACTTT	CASSPPGGGSPLHF
TRBJ2-3	-	TRBV6-6	-	TGTGCCAGCAGCCTACGGGGAGGAGGTCCAGATACGCAGTATTTT	CASSLRGGGPDTQYF
TRBJ1-5	TRBD1	TRBV4-3	-	TGCGCCAGCAGCCAAGATCGTAGGGGGCAGTTGGGTCAGCCCCAGCATTTT	CASSQDRRGQLGQPQHF
TRBJ1-1	-	TRBV27	-	TGTGCCAGCAGTTTACGGGTAGGGAGCACTGAAGCTTTCTTT	CASSLRVGSTEAFF
TRBJ2-3	-	TRBV5-1	-	TGCGCCAGCAGCTTGGAGGGGGGGCTGGTTGATACGCAGTATTTT	CASSLEGGLVDTQYF
TRBJ2-5	TRBD2	TRBV5-4	few	TGTGCCAGCAGCTTATACTTAGCGGGGGGCCAAGAGACCCAGTACTTC	CASSLYLAGGQETQYF
TRBJ2-3	TRBD2	TRBV10-3	few	TGTGCCATCACTGACGGGGGGATAAGCACAGATACGCAGTATTTT	CAITDGGISTDTQYF
TRBJ2-3	TRBD2	TRBV15	-	TGTGCCACCAGCAGAGACCTTGCTAGCGGGGGGGGAGATACGCAGTATTTT	CATSRDLASGGGDTQYF
TRBJ1-2	-	TRBV2	-	TGTGCCAGCTCAACTAACTATGGCTACACCTTC	CASSTNYGYTF
TRBJ1-5	TRBD1	TRBV18	-	TGTGCCAGCTCTTCAACCCAGGGGGGATGGAGCAATCAGCCCCAGCATTTT	CASSSTQGGWSNQPQHF
TRBJ1-2	-	TRBV5-8	-	TGTGCCAGCAGCTTGGTGGGCTTCGTTAGGAAACAGTCTAACTATGGCTACACCTTC	CASSLVGFVRKQSNYGYTF
TRBJ1-2	-	TRBV27	-	TGTGCCAGCAGTTTACGCGGCTCCTACTATGGCTACACCTTC	CASSLRGSYYGYTF
TRBJ2-5	-	TRBV11-1	-	TGTGCCAGCAGCTTTGGGAGCCGGGAGACCCAGTACTTC	CASSFGSRETQYF
TRBJ2-5	TRBD2	TRBV7-2	few	TGTGCCAGCAGCTTAGCCGGGACTAGGGGAGAGACCCAGTACTTC	CASSLAGTRGETQYF
TRBJ2-7	-	TRBV27	few	TGTGCCAGCAGCCCCGATAGTAGGGGCTACGAGCAGTACTTC	CASSPDSRGYEQYF
TRBJ1-3	TRBD1	TRBV5-4	few	TGTGCCAGCAGCTTGGGAGGACAGGGCGGAAACACCATATATTTT	CASSLGGQGGNTIYF
TRBJ2-3	TRBD2	TRBV11-2	-	TGTGCCAGCAGCCTATTAGCGGGGAGGCCCAGCACAGATACGCAGTATTTT	CASSLLAGRPSTDTQYF
TRBJ1-4	TRBD1	TRBV4-1	-	TGCGCCAGCAGCCAAAAGACAGGGTTCAATGAAAAACTGTTTTTT	CASSQKTGFNEKLFF
TRBJ1-6	-	TRBV6-5	few	TGTGCCAGCACCTGGACAGTCAATTCACCCCTCCACTTT	CASTWTVNSPLHF
TRBJ2-5	TRBD1	TRBV7-9	few	TGTGCCAGCACCTTGACAGGGGAAAGCCAAGAGACCCAGTACTTC	CASTLTGESQETQYF
TRBJ2-7	TRBD1	TRBV27	few	TGTGCCAGCAGTTATCGGACAGGGGCAACCTACGAGCAGTACTTC	CASSYRTGATYEQYF
TRBJ1-4	TRBD1	TRBV9	few	TGTGCCAGCAGCCCCGGGACAGTCGAAAAACTGTTTTTT	CASSPGTVEKLFF
TRBJ1-2	-	TRBV5-4	-	TGTGCCAGCAGCATGAGAGGGGGATGGGATGGCTACACCTTC	CASSMRGGWDGYTF
TRBJ1-5	-	TRBV14	-	TGTGCCAGCAGCCAAGATCCGGGGCAGCCCCAGCATTTT	CASSQDPGQPQHF
TRBJ2-1	-	TRBV5-1	-	TGCGCCAGCAGCTTGTCCGTTCCAAACGGCGGTGAGCAGTTCTTC	CASSLSVPNGGEQFF
TRBJ1-1	-	TRBV28	-	TGTGCCAGCAGTTTCCGGGGGGCGCGCACTGAAGCTTTCTTT	CASSFRGARTEAFF
TRBJ1-2	TRBD1	TRBV4-1	-	TGCGCCAGCAGCCAACCGACAGGGAGCTATGGCTACACCTTC	CASSQPTGSYGYTF
TRBJ2-2	TRBD2	TRBV28	-	TGTGCCAGCAGGGTTGGCGGCGGGGGACTCACCGGGGAGCTGTTTTTT	CASRVGGGGLTGELFF
TRBJ1-2	-	TRBV19	-	TGTGCCAGTAGTCCTACCGGGTGGGACTATGGCTACACCTTC	CASSPTGWDYGYTF
TRBJ2-3	-	TRBV5-1	-	TGCGCCAGCAGCACCGGGGTAGGGGGTGATACGCAGTATTTT	CASSTGVGGDTQYF
TRBJ2-5	-	TRBV19	-	TGTGCCAGTAGTCTACAGGGAGAGACCCAGTACTTC	CASSLQGETQYF
TRBJ1-5	TRBD1	TRBV10-1	few	TGCGCCAGCAGCCCCAGGACAGGGGGCTCCGACAATCAGCCCCAGCATTTT	CASSPRTGGSDNQPQHF
TRBJ1-2	-	TRBV2	few	TGTGCCAGCACCAAGGACAACGCGGGGCACTATGGCTACACCTTC	CASTKDNAGHYGYTF
TRBJ1-1	TRBD1	TRBV6-1	-	TGTGCCAGCAGTTTTCGGACAGGGGGCGGCACTGAAGCTTTCTTT	CASSFRTGGGTEAFF
TRBJ2-7	-	TRBV30	-	TGTGCCTGGAGTCTACGTCCTTCCTACGAGCAGTACTTC	CAWSLRPSYEQYF
TRBJ2-7	TRBD2	TRBV7-2	-	TGTGCCAGCAGCTATACCCTGACTAGCTTGGGGGAGCAGTACTTC	CASSYTLTSLGEQYF
TRBJ1-1	TRBD1	TRBV13	-	TGTGCCAGCAGCACCTGGGACAGGGGGCTTTTTGAAGCTTTCTTT	CASSTWDRGLFEAFF
TRBJ2-7	TRBD2	TRBV28	-	TGTGCCAGCAGCTACCGACTAGCGGGGGGGGGAGAGCAGTACTTC	CASSYRLAGGGEQYF
TRBJ1-5	-	TRBV28	-	TGTGCCAGCAGTTTCTACCCCGAGATGGATCAGCCCCAGCATTTT	CASSFYPEMDQPQHF
TRBJ2-1	TRBD2	TRBV7-2	-	TGTGCCACCAAGGCGGGGGTCCTAAGCTCCTACAATGAGCAGTTCTTC	CATKAGVLSSYNEQFF